The clone carrying this T cell receptor (beta chain) was seen at least ten times. The CDR3 totals 14 residues. From germline, CDR1 is SNHLY and CDR2 FYNNEI. Between the trimmed V and J ends, which lost 0 bases and 13 bases, there was a span of 15 bases. Amplified regions were TCR beta CDR3 sequences from RNA transcripts. The TCR CDR3 was amplified in a first-round RT-PCR using the HTBI primer set. From the multiplex PCR reads, TCRdb called clonotypes with MiXCR, one entry per CDR3 protein. This sample has 410,000 or so distinct CDR3 sequences, with approximately 14% found just once. From more than 8 ml of fresh peripheral blood, PBMCs were isolated. The data were obtained in a study of T cells in Graves' hyperthyroidism and ophthalmopathy.

This TCR was recovered from a man between 18 and 29 years old with Graves' ophthalmopathy. This chain connects TRBV2 to TRBJ2-2; D call uncertain. The sequencing input was blood. The CDR3 nucleotides are TGTGCCAGCAGTGAAGCAGAGTGGTCTGAGAGGCTGTTTTTT. Translating gives CASSEAEWSERLFF. The full variable domain, with the rest looked up from reference TRBV2 and TRBJ2-2, is EPEVTQTPSHQVTQMGQEVILRCVPISNHLYFYWYRQILGQKVEFLVSFYNNEISEKSEIFDDQFSVERPDGSNFTLKIRSTKLEDSAMYFCASSEAEWSERLFFGEGSRLTVL.